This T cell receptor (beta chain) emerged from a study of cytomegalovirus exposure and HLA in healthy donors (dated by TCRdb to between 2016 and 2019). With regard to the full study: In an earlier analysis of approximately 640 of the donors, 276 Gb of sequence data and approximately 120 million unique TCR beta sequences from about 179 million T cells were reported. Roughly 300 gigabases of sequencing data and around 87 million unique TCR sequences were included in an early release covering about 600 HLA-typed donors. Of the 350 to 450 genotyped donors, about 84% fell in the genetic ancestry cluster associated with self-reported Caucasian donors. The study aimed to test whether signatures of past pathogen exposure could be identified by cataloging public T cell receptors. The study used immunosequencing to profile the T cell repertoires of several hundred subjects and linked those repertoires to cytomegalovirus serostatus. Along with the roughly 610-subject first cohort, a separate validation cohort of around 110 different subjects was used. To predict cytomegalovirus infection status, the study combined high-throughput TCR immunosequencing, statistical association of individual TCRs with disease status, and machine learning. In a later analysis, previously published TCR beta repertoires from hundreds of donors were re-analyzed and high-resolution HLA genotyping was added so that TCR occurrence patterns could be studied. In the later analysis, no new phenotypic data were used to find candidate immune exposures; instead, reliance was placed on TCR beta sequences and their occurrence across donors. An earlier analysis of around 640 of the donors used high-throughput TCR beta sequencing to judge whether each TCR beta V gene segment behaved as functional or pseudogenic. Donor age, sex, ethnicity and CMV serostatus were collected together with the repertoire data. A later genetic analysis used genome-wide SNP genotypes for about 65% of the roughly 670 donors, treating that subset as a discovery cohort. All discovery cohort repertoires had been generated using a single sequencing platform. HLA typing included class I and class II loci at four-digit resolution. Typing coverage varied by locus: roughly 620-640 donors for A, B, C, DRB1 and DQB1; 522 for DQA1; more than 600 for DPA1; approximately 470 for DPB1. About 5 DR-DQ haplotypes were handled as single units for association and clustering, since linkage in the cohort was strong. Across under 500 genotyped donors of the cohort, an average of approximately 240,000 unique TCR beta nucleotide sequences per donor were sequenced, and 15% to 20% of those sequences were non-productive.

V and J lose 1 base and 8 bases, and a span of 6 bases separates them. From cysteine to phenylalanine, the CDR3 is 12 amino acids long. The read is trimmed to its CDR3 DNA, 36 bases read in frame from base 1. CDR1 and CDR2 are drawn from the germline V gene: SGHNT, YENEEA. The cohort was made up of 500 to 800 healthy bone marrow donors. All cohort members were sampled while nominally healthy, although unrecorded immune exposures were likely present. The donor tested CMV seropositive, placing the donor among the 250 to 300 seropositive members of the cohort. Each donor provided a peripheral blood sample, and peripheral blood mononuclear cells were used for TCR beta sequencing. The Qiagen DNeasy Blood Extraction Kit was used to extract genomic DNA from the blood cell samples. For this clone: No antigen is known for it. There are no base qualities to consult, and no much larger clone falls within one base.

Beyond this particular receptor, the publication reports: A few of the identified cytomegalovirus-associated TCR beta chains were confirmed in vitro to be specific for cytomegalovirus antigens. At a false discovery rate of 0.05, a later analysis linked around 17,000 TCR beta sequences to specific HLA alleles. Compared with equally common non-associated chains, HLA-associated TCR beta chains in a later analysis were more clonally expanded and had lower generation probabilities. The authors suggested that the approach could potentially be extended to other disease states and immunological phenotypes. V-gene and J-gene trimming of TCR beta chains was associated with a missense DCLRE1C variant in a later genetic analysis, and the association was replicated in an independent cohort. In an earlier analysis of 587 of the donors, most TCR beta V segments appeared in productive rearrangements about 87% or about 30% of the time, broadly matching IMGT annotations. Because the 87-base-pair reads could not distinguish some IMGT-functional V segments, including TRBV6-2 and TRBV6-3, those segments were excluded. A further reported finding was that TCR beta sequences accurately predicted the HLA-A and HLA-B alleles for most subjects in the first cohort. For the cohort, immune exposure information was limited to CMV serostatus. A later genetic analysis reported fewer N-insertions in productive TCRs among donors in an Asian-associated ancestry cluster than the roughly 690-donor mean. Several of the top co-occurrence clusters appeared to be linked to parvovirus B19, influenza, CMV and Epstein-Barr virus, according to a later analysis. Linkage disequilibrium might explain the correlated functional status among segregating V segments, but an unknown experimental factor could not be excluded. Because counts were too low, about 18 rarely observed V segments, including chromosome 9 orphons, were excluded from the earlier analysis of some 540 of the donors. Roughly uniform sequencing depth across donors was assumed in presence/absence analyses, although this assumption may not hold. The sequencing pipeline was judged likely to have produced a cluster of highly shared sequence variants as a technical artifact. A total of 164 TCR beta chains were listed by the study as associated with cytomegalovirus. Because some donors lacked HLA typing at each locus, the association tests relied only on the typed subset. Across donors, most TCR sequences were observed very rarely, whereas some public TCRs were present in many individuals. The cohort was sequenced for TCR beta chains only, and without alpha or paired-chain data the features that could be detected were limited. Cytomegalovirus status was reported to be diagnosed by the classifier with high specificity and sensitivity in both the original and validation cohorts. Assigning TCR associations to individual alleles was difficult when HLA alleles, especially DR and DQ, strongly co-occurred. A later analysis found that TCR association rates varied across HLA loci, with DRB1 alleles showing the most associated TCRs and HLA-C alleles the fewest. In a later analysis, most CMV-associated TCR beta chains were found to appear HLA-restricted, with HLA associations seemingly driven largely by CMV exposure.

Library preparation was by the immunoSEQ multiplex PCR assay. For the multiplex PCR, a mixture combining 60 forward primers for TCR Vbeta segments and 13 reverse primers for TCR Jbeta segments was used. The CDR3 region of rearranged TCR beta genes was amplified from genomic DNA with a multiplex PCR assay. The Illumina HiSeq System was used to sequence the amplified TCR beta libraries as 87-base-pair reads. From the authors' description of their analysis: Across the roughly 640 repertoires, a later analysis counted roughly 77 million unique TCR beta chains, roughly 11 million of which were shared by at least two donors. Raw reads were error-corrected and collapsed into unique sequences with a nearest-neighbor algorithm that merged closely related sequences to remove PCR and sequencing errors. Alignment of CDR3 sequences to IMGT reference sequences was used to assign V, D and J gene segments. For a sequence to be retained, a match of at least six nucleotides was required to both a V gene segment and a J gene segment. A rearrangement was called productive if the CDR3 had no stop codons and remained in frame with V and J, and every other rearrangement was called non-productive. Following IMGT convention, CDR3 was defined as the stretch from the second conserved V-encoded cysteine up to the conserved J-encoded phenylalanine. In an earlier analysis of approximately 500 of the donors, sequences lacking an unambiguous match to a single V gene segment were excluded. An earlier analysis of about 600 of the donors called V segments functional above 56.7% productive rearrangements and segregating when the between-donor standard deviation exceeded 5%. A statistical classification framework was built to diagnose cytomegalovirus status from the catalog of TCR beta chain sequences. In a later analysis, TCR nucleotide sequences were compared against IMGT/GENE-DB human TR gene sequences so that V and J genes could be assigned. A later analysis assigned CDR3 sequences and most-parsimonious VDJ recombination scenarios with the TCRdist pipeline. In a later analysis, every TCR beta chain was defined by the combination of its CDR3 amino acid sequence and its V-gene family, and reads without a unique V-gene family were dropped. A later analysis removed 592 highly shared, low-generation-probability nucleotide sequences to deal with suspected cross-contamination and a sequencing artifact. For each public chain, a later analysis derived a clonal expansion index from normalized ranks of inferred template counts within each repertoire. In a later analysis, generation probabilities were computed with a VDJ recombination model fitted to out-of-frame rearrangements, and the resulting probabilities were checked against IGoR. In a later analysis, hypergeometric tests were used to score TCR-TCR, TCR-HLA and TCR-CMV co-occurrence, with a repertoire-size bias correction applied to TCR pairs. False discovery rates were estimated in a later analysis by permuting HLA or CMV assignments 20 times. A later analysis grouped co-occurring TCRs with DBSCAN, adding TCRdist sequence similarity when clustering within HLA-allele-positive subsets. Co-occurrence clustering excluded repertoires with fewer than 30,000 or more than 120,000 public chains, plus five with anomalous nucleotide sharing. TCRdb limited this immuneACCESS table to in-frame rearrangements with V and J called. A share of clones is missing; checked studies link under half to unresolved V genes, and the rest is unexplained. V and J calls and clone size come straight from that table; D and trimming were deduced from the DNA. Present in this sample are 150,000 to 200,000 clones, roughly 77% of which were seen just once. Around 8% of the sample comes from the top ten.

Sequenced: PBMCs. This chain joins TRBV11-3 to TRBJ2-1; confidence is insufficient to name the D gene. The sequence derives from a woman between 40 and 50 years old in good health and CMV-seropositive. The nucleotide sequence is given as TGTGCCAGCAGCTTAGGGGCCCATGAGCAGTTCTTC. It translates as CASSLGAHEQFF.